Listed below are T cell receptor beta chains from one sample, sequenced in a study of T-cell memory formation after mild COVID-19. From the 5' RACE reads, TCRdb called clonotypes with MiXCR, one entry per CDR3 protein. Among around 300,000 distinct CDR3 sequences listed, roughly 13% were seen once. Material: PBMCs or a T cell subset sorted from them (not recorded which). The receptors derive from a man aged 18 to 30 who had mild COVID-19 (a few samples of this study predate the infection). Cell type and time point are not known. Each CDR3 is given with its conserved first and last residue. Fields, in order: clone size, D gene, J gene, V gene, CDR3 protein, CDR3 DNA. A D gene is named only where the DNA matches it firmly. Part of the rows lack a size; the others show once, few, many or a class for expanded clones.

>few|-|TRBJ2-3|TRBV4-3
CASSQDRGAGKDTQYF
TGCGCCAGCAGCCAAGATCGGGGGGCGGGGAAAGATACGCAGTATTTT
>few|TRBD1|TRBJ1-5|TRBV19
CASSPDRVNQPQHF
TGTGCCAGTAGTCCAGACAGGGTCAATCAGCCCCAGCATTTT
>-|-|TRBJ2-7|TRBV29-1
CSVWGTYEQYF
TGCAGCGTGTGGGGGACCTACGAGCAGTACTTC
>many|-|TRBJ1-4|TRBV5-1
CASRFLDEKLFF
TGCGCCAGCAGATTCCTTGATGAAAAACTGTTTTTT
>few|-|TRBJ2-5|TRBV6-2/TRBV6-3
CASRGGAWAQETQYF
TGTGCCAGCAGGGGGGGGGCGTGGGCACAAGAGACCCAGTACTTC
>-|-|TRBJ2-1|TRBV5-6
CASSNQGGHAFF
TGTGCCAGCAGCAACCAGGGTGGCCACGCGTTCTTC
>many|TRBD1|TRBJ2-7|TRBV9
CASSVAPDRVDEQYF
TGTGCCAGCAGCGTAGCCCCGGACAGGGTCGACGAGCAGTACTTC
>-|-|TRBJ2-7|TRBV20-1
CSASGQSYEQYF
TGCAGTGCTAGTGGACAGTCCTACGAGCAGTACTTC
>-|-|TRBJ2-3|TRBV11-2
CASSLGATTSTDTQYF
TGTGCCAGCAGCTTAGGGGCTACCACCAGCACAGATACGCAGTATTTT
>few|TRBD2|TRBJ2-2|TRBV7-3
CASSLLAVNTGELFF
TGTGCCAGCAGCCTACTAGCGGTCAACACCGGGGAGCTGTTTTTT
>-|-|TRBJ2-5|TRBV20-1
CSARVPGRAGETQYF
TGCAGTGCTAGAGTTCCGGGAAGGGCAGGGGAGACCCAGTACTTC
>-|-|TRBJ2-7|TRBV12-3/TRBV12-4
CASSFTDLEQYF
TGTGCCAGCAGTTTTACAGACCTTGAGCAGTACTTC
>-|TRBD1|TRBJ1-1|TRBV4-1
CASSQDATGGDLYTEAFF
TGCGCCAGCAGCCAAGATGCGACAGGGGGCGATTTGTACACTGAAGCTTTCTTT
>few|TRBD1|TRBJ2-3|TRBV20-1
CSARPGQGPDTQYF
TGCAGTGCTAGACCGGGACAGGGGCCGGATACGCAGTATTTT
>few|-|TRBJ2-5|TRBV7-2
CASSHRGRETQYF
TGTGCCAGCAGCCACCGGGGGCGGGAGACCCAGTACTTC
>-|-|TRBJ1-2|TRBV7-9
CASGGRNEYYGYTF
TGTGCCAGCGGGGGGAGAAATGAATACTATGGCTACACCTTC
>-|-|TRBJ1-2|TRBV7-2
CASSPGQIFHGYTF
TGTGCCAGCAGTCCGGGCCAAATATTTCATGGCTACACCTTC
>many|-|TRBJ2-5|TRBV20-1
CSATPYLETQYF
TGCAGTGCTACCCCCTATCTAGAGACCCAGTACTTC
>-|TRBD1|TRBJ2-1|TRBV11-1
CASSLDRGSEEQFF
TGTGCCAGCAGCCTCGACAGGGGAAGTGAAGAGCAGTTCTTC
>-|-|TRBJ1-4|TRBV5-5
CASSPESQSQLFF
TGTGCCAGCAGCCCTGAAAGCCAATCCCAACTGTTTTTT
>-|-|TRBJ2-5|TRBV7-6
CASSLPRGSSQETQYF
TGTGCCAGCAGCCTCCCCCGGGGGAGCTCCCAAGAGACCCAGTACTTC
>-|-|TRBJ2-3|TRBV7-2
CASNSRGAPTDTQYF
TGTGCCAGCAACTCCCGGGGAGCGCCCACAGATACGCAGTATTTT
>many|TRBD1|TRBJ2-3|TRBV12-3/TRBV12-4
CASSTGTGADTQYF
TGTGCCAGCAGCACCGGGACAGGGGCAGATACGCAGTATTTT